Shown below are 19 T cell receptor beta chains from a single sample sequenced in a study of post-analysis software for immune sequencing data. Study results and limitations: Controls had lower frequencies than patients of five TRBV segments, which included TRBV5-6, TRBV5-1 and TRBV20-1.

TCR beta cDNA libraries included unique molecular identifiers. TCRdb processed the PCR reads anew with MiXCR; each CDR3 protein has one entry. The profile covers 650,000 to 900,000 distinct CDR3 sequences, with around 45% appearing a single time and approximately 4.4% taken by the ten largest. Their target antigens are unknown. Sequencing used blood. The source of these receptors is a girl aged 5 to 17 with multiple sclerosis.

In its sample, this clonotype was seen a few times. This sequence joins TRBV12-3 or TRBV12-4 and TRBJ1-1; 7 positions match TRBD1. The V segment lost 6 bases and the J segment 6 bases; nucleotides outside the gene matches: 7. The CDR3 extends over 13 amino acids. In DNA form, the CDR3 reads TGTGCCAGCAGACCACAGGGGATGGCTGAAGCTTTCTTT. It yields the protein CASRPQGMAEAFF.

This clonotype was observed once. This sequence joins TRBV11-1 and TRBJ1-4; TRBD1 aligns across 9 bases. Germline V CDR1 and CDR2: SGHAT, FQDESV (reference sequence). V shed 2 bases and J 6 bases; nucleotides not matched to a gene: 22. The CDR3 has 21 amino acids. This CDR3 reads CASSLRGPGQGTIIEDEKLFF. In DNA, the CDR3 is TGTGCCAGCAGCTTAAGGGGCCCGGGACAGGGAACAATCATAGAGGATGAAAAACTGTTTTTT.

The chain is built from TRBV2 and TRBJ1-2, with 8 bases lining up with TRBD1. The CDR3 covers 14 residues. V shed 7 bases and J 2 bases; nucleotides not matched to a gene: 6. Per germline, CDR1 SNHLY and CDR2 FYNNEI. In nucleotides, the CDR3 is TGTGCCAGCAAGTCGGCAGGGGGCAACTATGGCTACACCTTC. Amino acid sequence: CASKSAGGNYGYTF.

The chain has TRBV7-9 and TRBJ2-7, with D maybe TRBD2 (6 bases). The germline V gene encodes CDR1 SEHNR and CDR2 FQNEAQ (reference sequence). CDR3 length: 14 residues. Trimming removed 5 bases at V and 3 bases at J, with 14 bases between. The CDR3 DNA reads as TGTGCCAGCAGCCCCCCGGAGGGTCACTACGAGCAGTACTTC. Translated: CASSPPEGHYEQYF.

This rearrangement joins TRBV20-1 to TRBJ2-7; 7 bases fit TRBD1. The end of the DNA is better explained by TRBJ2-5, so the J call may be wrong. Germline CDR1 is DFQATT and CDR2 is SNEGSKA (reference sequence). CDR3 length: 14 residues. The CDR3 is CSARGQGQHGTQYF. The CDR3, as DNA: TGCAGTGCTAGAGGACAGGGACAGCATGGGACCCAGTACTTC.

This clonotype was recorded a few times. The chain employs TRBV11-2 and TRBJ2-7, with 14 positions matching TRBD2. The trim removed 6 bases at V and 5 bases at J, leaving 6 bases unmatched. The V gene's germline CDR1 is SGHAT and CDR2 FQNNGV. The CDR3 covers 15 residues. The CDR3 bases are TGTGCCAGCAGGCCGACTAGCGGGAGGGCCCACGAGCAGTACTTC. This codes for CASRPTSGRAHEQYF.

In this sample, this clonotype turned up a few times. CDR3 nucleotides: TGTGCCAGCAGCCCGGTAAGGGGGGACTCCTACGAGCAGTACTTC. It is translated as CASSPVRGDSYEQYF. The chain combines TRBV12-3 or TRBV12-4 with TRBJ2-7; D may correspond to TRBD1 or TRBD2 (6 bases each). V dropped 6 bases and J dropped 0 bases, with 15 bases sitting between them. CDR3 size: 15 residues.

The V and J genes are TRBV29-1 and TRBJ2-7, with 7 bases that match TRBD2. The V and J ends lost 4 bases and 2 bases, in that order; junction bases with no gene match: 8. Looked up from germline, CDR1 is SQVTM and CDR2 is ANQGSEA. The CDR3 is made up of 14 amino acids. The CDR3: CSVGGGLPPYEQYF. For the CDR3, the DNA is TGCAGCGTTGGGGGGGGACTACCCCCCTACGAGCAGTACTTC.

This clonotype appeared many times. The chain carries TRBV29-1 and TRBJ2-7; 10 nucleotides match TRBD1. CDR3 length: 13 amino acids. V shed 4 bases, J shed 4 bases, and the junction held 4 bases outside the gene matches. Germline V CDR1 and CDR2: SQVTM, ANQGSEA. CDR3 sequence: CSVGGTGEYEQYF. CDR3 sequence (DNA): TGCAGCGTTGGTGGGACAGGGGAGTACGAGCAGTACTTC.

The rearrangement joins TRBV11-2 to TRBJ2-2; 7 bases are a match to TRBD2. There are 22 residues in the CDR3. V dropped 5 bases and J dropped 3; count of bases not matched to a gene: 27. Germline V gene lookup returns CDR1 SGHAT and CDR2 FQNNGV. The CDR3 DNA reads TGTGCCAGCAGCCCCGGGGGGAGCGACGTCGTAAAGCAGCTCATTCACACCGGGGAGCTGTTTTTT. This translates into CASSPGGSDVVKQLIHTGELFF.

This clonotype was seen only a few times. The rearrangement joins TRBV29-1 to TRBJ1-5; 12 bases agree with TRBD1. The germline V gene has CDR1 SQVTM and CDR2 ANQGSEA. J lost 1 base, V lost 5 bases, and 12 bases had no gene match. The CDR3 has 18 residues. The CDR3 loop is CSVLETGQGAPSNQPQHF. The CDR3 DNA is TGCAGCGTTCTAGAGACGGGACAGGGGGCCCCCAGCAATCAGCCCCAGCATTTT.

The rearrangement links TRBV15 to TRBJ2-7; 10 positions match TRBD1. Looked up from germline, CDR1 is LNHNV and CDR2 is YYDKDF (reference sequence). After removal of 0 bases from V and 9 bases from J, the junction contained 8 bases not matched to a gene. This CDR3 is built from 15 residues. CDR3 bases: TGTGCCACCAGCAGAGATCGGGGACAGGGGAACGGGCAGTACTTC. Translating gives CATSRDRGQGNGQYF.

This clonotype is medium-sized. This chain uses TRBV29-1 with TRBJ2-7, with D tentatively TRBD2 (7 bases). There are 15 residues in the CDR3. Germline CDR1 and CDR2: SQVTM and ANQGSEA. Trimming removed 3 bases from V and 5 bases from J, with 20 bases in between. As DNA, the CDR3 is TGCAGCGTTGACCTCAGTGCTCAGGGGAGGGACGAGCAGTACTTC. Translating gives CSVDLSAQGRDEQYF.

Only one count was recorded for this clonotype. This chain connects TRBV20-1 to TRBJ2-3, with 11 bases that match TRBD2. This CDR3 is built from 16 residues. V lost 4 bases, J lost 6 bases, and 12 bases stayed unmatched. Germline V gene lookup returns CDR1 DFQATT and CDR2 SNEGSKA (reference sequence). CDR3 coding DNA: TGCAGTGCTACAGGGGGACTAGCGGACCGCCCGGATACGCAGTATTTT. Translating it yields CSATGGLADRPDTQYF.

The V call is TRBV6-1, the J call TRBJ2-1, with D perhaps matching TRBD2 (5 bases). Germline V gene sequence: CDR1 MNHNS, CDR2 SASEGT. The germline V and J ends were trimmed by 6 bases and 6 bases, with 6 bases remaining between them. This CDR3 has 11 residues. The CDR3: CASRRVNEQFF. In DNA form, the CDR3 reads TGTGCCAGCAGGAGGGTCAATGAGCAGTTCTTC.

The rearrangement uses TRBV19 and TRBJ2-3; 14 bases line up with TRBD2. V was clipped by 7 bases and J by 9 bases; unmatched bases: 6. This CDR3 comprises 14 residues. CDR1 and CDR2 (germline): LNHDA, SQIVND (reference sequence). CDR3 coding DNA: TGTGCCAGTAAGCCGGGACTAGCGGGAGAAACGCAGTATTTT. It codes for CASKPGLAGETQYF.

This clonotype was counted between two and nine times. This chain joins TRBV3-1 and TRBJ2-5; 13 bases line up with TRBD2. Germline V gene sequence: CDR1 LGHDT, CDR2 YNNKEL (reference sequence). This CDR3 contains 17 residues. V trimming: 5 bases; J trimming: 3 bases; junction bases outside the gene matches: 9. The CDR3 nucleotides read TGTGCCAGCAGCTATATCACCGGGACTAGCGGGAAAGAGACCCAGTACTTC. Its protein product is CASSYITGTSGKETQYF.

This sequence joins TRBV15 and TRBJ2-1; 9 bases agree with TRBD2. Germline-derived CDR1 and CDR2 are LNHNV and YYDKDF (reference sequence). V was pared by 1 base and J by 5 bases, with 6 bases of the junction left unmatched. CDR3 length: 16 amino acids. The CDR3 protein is CATSRGSSGNNNEQFF. CDR3 bases: TGTGCCACCAGCAGAGGTTCTAGCGGGAATAACAATGAGCAGTTCTTC. The full variable domain, rest sourced from reference TRBV15 and TRBJ2-1, is DAMVIQNPRYQVTQFGKPVTLSCSQTLNHNVMYWYQQKSSQAPKLLFHYYDKDFNNEADTPDNFQSRRPNTSFCFLDIRSPGLGDTAMYLCATSRGSSGNNNEQFFGPGTRLTVL.

This chain joins TRBV7-9 and TRBJ2-1; TRBD1 or TRBD2 may be the D gene (5 bases each). Germline V gene data show CDR1 as SEHNR and CDR2 as FQNEAQ (reference sequence). V lost 5 bases, J lost 0 bases, and 14 bases lay in between. The CDR3 spans 16 residues. The CDR3 bases are TGTGCCAGCAGCCGACGGGGACGAAGCTCCTACAATGAGCAGTTCTTC. Residues: CASSRRGRSSYNEQFF.